A single sample is the source of the 14 T cell receptor beta chains below, sequenced in a study of identical twins. TCRdb re-called the 5' RACE reads with MiXCR, one entry per CDR3 protein. Of approximately 250,000 distinct CDR3 sequences in the sample, around 6.5% were seen once. These data also formed part of another study, on T cells expressing NK-cell markers.

The sequenced material came from CD8+ T cells sorted from blood. These receptors were collected from a woman between 18 and 29 years old in good health.

This clonotype occurred a few times. The V call is TRBV24-1, the J call TRBJ2-5; no clear D gene. The V gene lost 1 base and the J gene lost 7 bases, with 18 bases spanning the gap. CDR1 and CDR2 (germline): KGHDR, SFDVKD. CDR3 size: 16 residues. This CDR3 is CATSDFGRLHKGTQYF. The CDR3 nucleotides read TGTGCCACCAGTGATTTCGGCAGGCTCCATAAGGGGACCCAGTACTTC.

This rearrangement joins TRBV9 to TRBJ2-1, with 8 bases identical to TRBD2. Germline V gene data show CDR1 as SGDLS and CDR2 as YYNGEE. CDR3 length equals 15 residues. Trimming cost V 2 bases and J 7 bases; bases outside gene matches: 8. Here the CDR3 reads CASSVSGGQSNEQFF. The CDR3 DNA reads TGTGCCAGCAGCGTTTCGGGAGGGCAGTCAAATGAGCAGTTCTTC. Using reference TRBV9 and TRBJ2-1 for the parts outside the CDR3, the full variable domain is DSGVTQTPKHLITATGQRVTLRCSPRSGDLSVYWYQQSLDQGLQFLIQYYNGEERAKGNILERFSAQQFPDLHSELNLSSLELGDSALYFCASSVSGGQSNEQFFGPGTRLTVL.

The table lists this clonotype with a few counts. V is TRBV7-8 and J is TRBJ1-2; the match to TRBD1 covers 9 bases. The CDR3 length is 16 residues. Per the germline V gene, CDR1 is SGHVS and CDR2 is FQNEAQ. V lost 5 bases, J lost 4 bases, and 11 bases stayed unmatched. CDR3 in amino acids: CASSTAPGTGIYGYTF. DNA for the CDR3: TGTGCCAGCAGCACTGCCCCCGGGACAGGGATCTATGGCTACACCTTC.

This clonotype was counted between two and nine times. The gene calls are TRBV20-1 and TRBJ2-1; 9 bases fit TRBD1. The CDR3 is 16 residues long. Per the germline V gene, CDR1 is DFQATT and CDR2 is SNEGSKA (reference sequence). J was trimmed by 7 bases and V by 3 bases; bases with no gene match: 13. The CDR3 protein is CSARKPRDRELNEQFF. Here the CDR3 DNA reads TGCAGTGCTAGGAAACCCCGGGACAGGGAACTTAATGAGCAGTTCTTC.

This clonotype has at least ten counts. The CDR3 DNA sequence: TGTGCCAGCAGTGAGCGACGGGAGGGCCTCAATGAGCAGTTCTTC. Translated: CASSERREGLNEQFF. The chain carries TRBV2 and TRBJ2-1; 8 nucleotides match TRBD2. Per the germline V gene, CDR1 is SNHLY and CDR2 is FYNNEI. The CDR3 totals 15 residues. The V and J ends lost 3 bases and 6 bases, in that order; junction bases with no gene match: 7. Filled out from reference TRBV2 and TRBJ2-1, the complete variable domain reads EPEVTQTPSHQVTQMGQEVILRCVPISNHLYFYWYRQILGQKVEFLVSFYNNEISEKSEIFDDQFSVERPDGSNFTLKIRSTKLEDSAMYFCASSERREGLNEQFFGPGTRLTVL.

This clonotype appeared a few times. The J gene is TRBJ2-3, the V gene TRBV20-1; the match to TRBD2 covers 8 bases. The CDR3 runs 15 residues. J gave up 4 bases and V 5 bases, and 11 bases lay outside the gene matches. The V gene's germline CDR1 is DFQATT and CDR2 SNEGSKA (reference sequence). CDR3 coding DNA: TGCAGTGCTCCTACTAGCGGAGAAACCCCAGATACGCAGTATTTT. The encoded protein is CSAPTSGETPDTQYF.

V gene TRBV7-7 combines with J gene TRBJ2-1; D is possibly TRBD1 or TRBD2 (5 bases each). The CDR3 has 13 amino acids. The V gene lost 1 base and the J gene lost 10 bases, with 11 bases spanning the gap. Germline V CDR1 and CDR2: SSHAT, FNYEAQ (reference sequence). As DNA, the CDR3 is TGTGCCAGCAGCTTAGGGGGGTCGTACGAGCAGTTCTTC. As protein: CASSLGGSYEQFF.

A few counts support this clonotype. CDR3 sequence reads: CASIGPALNEQYF. In DNA form, the CDR3 reads TGTGCCAGCATTGGTCCGGCGCTGAACGAGCAGTACTTC. This sequence joins TRBV12-3 or TRBV12-4 and TRBJ2-7; D is unresolved. Trimming removed 7 bases from V and 5 bases from J, with 15 bases in between. CDR3 length equals 13 residues.

This clonotype was recorded a few times. The CDR3 DNA reads as TGTGCCAGCAGTTACGTGGGTCACGGGGAGCTGTTTTTT. Amino acids: CASSYVGHGELFF. This rearrangement joins TRBV6-6 to TRBJ2-2; no firm D call. This CDR3 region has 13 residues. V dropped 2 bases and J dropped 7 bases, with 8 bases sitting between them. Germline V gene sequence: CDR1 MNHNY, CDR2 SVGAGI (reference sequence).

The rearrangement links TRBV30 to TRBJ1-1, with D maybe TRBD1 (6 bases). The CDR3 covers 14 residues. CDR1 is GTSNPN, CDR2 SVGIG, per germline (reference sequence). Trimming took off 1 base at V and 11 bases at J, with 20 bases between the two ends. In DNA, the CDR3 is TGTGCCTGGAGTGACACGGGGGGGGCCCGAGCTGCTTTCTTT. It yields the protein CAWSDTGGARAAFF.

This clonotype appeared a few times. The CDR3 spells CASSLDSSQETQYF. CDR3 DNA: TGTGCCAGCAGCTTAGACTCCAGCCAAGAGACCCAGTACTTC. The gene calls are TRBV7-7 and TRBJ2-5; unclear D gene. The CDR3 contains 14 residues. Trimming left V 1 base short and J 1 base short, with 7 bases between. Germline V gene data show CDR1 as SSHAT and CDR2 as FNYEAQ (reference sequence). Looking up the rest from reference TRBV7-7 and TRBJ2-5 gives the full variable domain: GAGVSQSPRYKVTKRGQDVTLRCDPISSHATLYWYQQALGQGPEFLTYFNYEAQPDKSGLPSDRFSAERPEGSISTLTIQRTEQRDSAMYRCASSLDSSQETQYFGPGTRLLVL.

The table lists this clonotype with a few counts. This chain connects TRBV29-1 to TRBJ1-2, with D uncertain. The CDR3 loop spans 13 amino acids. Germline V CDR1 and CDR2: SQVTM, ANQGSEA. V was pared by 6 bases and J by 4 bases, with 15 bases between. The CDR3 coding sequence is TGCAGCGTAGTGTATCAGGAAGCCTATGGCTACACCTTC. It translates to CSVVYQEAYGYTF.

This clonotype was found a few times. This rearrangement joins TRBV4-2 to TRBJ1-1; D is unresolved. The ends were cut back, 3 bases at V and 3 bases at J, with 8 bases in the middle. This CDR3 has 13 amino acids. Germline V gives CDR1 LGHNA, CDR2 YNFKEQ. CDR3 nucleotides: TGTGCCAGCAGCCATCTAGAGGACACTGAAGCTTTCTTT. Amino acids: CASSHLEDTEAFF.

The rearrangement uses TRBV7-3 and TRBJ1-2; D gene unclear. CDR1 SGHTA and CDR2 FQGTGA come from the germline V gene. Deletions cut 2 bases from V and 13 bases from J, with 17 bases between. CDR3 length: 13 amino acids. The chain's CDR3 is CASSLVYTAGLTF. CDR3 nucleotides: TGTGCCAGCAGCTTAGTATATACAGCAGGACTCACCTTC. Full variable domain (remainder filled in from reference TRBV7-3 and TRBJ1-2): GAGVSQTPSNKVTEKGKYVELRCDPISGHTALYWYRQSLGQGPEFLIYFQGTGAADDSGLPNDRFFAVRPEGSVSTLKIQRTERGDSAVYLCASSLVYTAGLTFGSGTRLTVV.